The 19 T cell receptor beta chains in this list originate from one sample, sequenced in a study of blood T cell repertoires in COVID-19. Here immunoSEQ multiplex PCR was the method, and the copy in TCRdb shows in-frame clones only, minus some. This table holds about 99,000 clones, 89% found once. Sample: peripheral blood. The receptors were gathered from a woman in her sixties or seventies with acute or convalescent COVID-19.

This clone was recorded once. The V gene is TRBV28, the J gene TRBJ2-1, with 12 bases fitting TRBD2. The CDR3 has 16 residues. Germline V gene lookup returns CDR1 MDHEN and CDR2 SYDVKM. J gave up 1 base and V 6 bases, and 4 bases lay outside the gene matches. Here the CDR3 DNA reads TGTGCCAGCAGACTTGGACTAGCGGGATCCTACAATGAGCAGTTCTTC. This encodes CASRLGLAGSYNEQFF.

The V call is TRBV6-5, the J call TRBJ2-5; 8 bases fit TRBD2. V lost 4 bases and J lost 5; bases outside the gene matches: 12. Germline CDR1 is MNHEY and CDR2 is SVGAGI. This CDR3 has 16 amino acids. CDR3 coding DNA: TGTGCCAGCAGTTGGACTACCGGGACTAGGAGGGAGACCCAGTACTTC. Protein: CASSWTTGTRRETQYF.

The chain employs TRBV7-3 and TRBJ1-1; D is possibly TRBD1 (6 bases). The CDR3 contains 13 residues. Germline CDR1 and CDR2: SGHTA and FQGTGA. V lost 1 base to trimming and J lost 5 bases, with 8 bases between them. The DNA of the CDR3 is TGTGCCAGCAGCTTAAGCCAGGGGACTGAAGCTTTCTTT. Residues: CASSLSQGTEAFF.

This chain links TRBV10-2 with TRBJ2-5, with 11 bases fitting TRBD2. Losses at the gene ends were 3 bases for V and 4 bases for J; bases not matched to a gene: 4. The germline CDR1 and CDR2 sequences are WSHSY and SAAADI. The CDR3 contains 15 residues. The CDR3 bases are TGCGCCAGCAGTGACGGGCTAGCGGGAGGAGAGACCCAGTACTTC. It yields the protein CASSDGLAGGETQYF.

This clone has just one count. The V gene is TRBV19, the J gene TRBJ1-5, with D maybe TRBD1 (6 bases). CDR1 LNHDA and CDR2 SQIVND come from the germline V gene (reference sequence). This CDR3 contains 14 residues. V shed 7 bases and J shed 4 bases, with 14 bases lying between them. The CDR3 region is CASKKQGSNQPQHF. The CDR3 nucleotides are TGTGCCAGTAAGAAACAGGGTTCGAATCAGCCCCAGCATTTT.

The CDR3 nucleotides are TGTGCCAGCAGCTGGGAGGCAGGCCACTATGGCTACACCTTC. This encodes CASSWEAGHYGYTF. The gene calls are TRBV5-6 and TRBJ1-2; D not resolved. Germline CDR1 is SGHDT and CDR2 is YYEEEE. The CDR3 has 14 amino acids. Trimming stripped 3 bases from V and 3 bases from J, with 12 bases between.

This rearrangement joins TRBV5-1 to TRBJ2-3; 9 bases align to TRBD1. The CDR3 has 14 amino acids. Looked up from germline, CDR1 is SGHRS and CDR2 is YFSETQ. The trim removed 6 bases at V and 4 bases at J, leaving 6 bases unmatched. The CDR3 is CASKQGAIPDTQYF. The CDR3, as DNA: TGCGCCAGCAAACAGGGGGCGATCCCAGATACGCAGTATTTT.

The chain has TRBV5-4 and TRBJ2-1; D perhaps matches TRBD2 (6 bases). The V gene lost 4 bases and the J gene lost 8 bases, with 16 bases spanning the gap. Germline values: CDR1 SGHNT, CDR2 YYREEE (reference sequence). The CDR3 is 14 residues long. CDR3: CASSPLAVRDEQFF. The CDR3 DNA reads TGTGCCAGCAGCCCCTTAGCGGTTAGGGATGAGCAGTTCTTC.

The CDR3 region has the DNA TGTGCCAGTAGTATAGGACCAGCGGGACTGGACAATGAGCAGTTCTTC. Amino acids: CASSIGPAGLDNEQFF. The V and J genes are TRBV19 and TRBJ2-1; 7 bases align to TRBD2. This CDR3 is 16 amino acids long. Trimming removed 1 base from V and 5 bases from J; junction bases left unmatched: 8. Germline loops: CDR1 LNHDA, CDR2 SQIVND (reference sequence).

V gene TRBV6-5 combines with J gene TRBJ1-2; 7 bases line up with TRBD1. This CDR3 has 12 residues. V lost 8 bases and J lost 4; bases outside the gene matches: 4. Germline assignment: CDR1 MNHEY and CDR2 SVGAGI. This chain's CDR3 is CASADRVYGYTF. CDR3 bases: TGTGCCAGCGCAGACAGGGTCTATGGCTACACCTTC.

The rearrangement links TRBV28 to TRBJ2-7, with D maybe TRBD1 (6 bases). The CDR3 totals 16 residues. V gave up 2 bases and J gave up 2 bases, with 16 bases separating them. Germline V gene sequence: CDR1 MDHEN, CDR2 SYDVKM. The DNA for the CDR3 is TGTGCCAGCAGTTTAGGGGGCCAAGTTTCGACCTACGAGCAGTACTTC. As protein: CASSLGGQVSTYEQYF. The full variable domain, completed using reference TRBV28 and TRBJ2-7, is DVKVTQSSRYLVKRTGEKVFLECVQDMDHENMFWYRQDPGLGLRLIYFSYDVKMKEKGDIPEGYSVSREKKERFSLILESASTNQTSMYLCASSLGGQVSTYEQYFGPGTRLTVT.

This clone was seen a few times. This chain links TRBV5-6 with TRBJ2-2, with unresolved D. V was clipped by 0 bases and J by 3 bases, with 6 bases between them. In germline, CDR1 is SGHDT, CDR2 YYEEEE. The CDR3 is 14 amino acids. Written as DNA, the CDR3 is TGTGCCAGCAGCTTGGGACAAGACACCGGGGAGCTGTTTTTT. Translated, it gives CASSLGQDTGELFF.

The V call is TRBV5-1, the J call TRBJ2-1; 8 bases align to TRBD1. Per the germline V gene, CDR1 is SGHRS and CDR2 is YFSETQ. The CDR3 has 14 amino acids. Trimming at V came to 0 bases and at J to 5 bases, leaving 1 base not matched to a gene. This CDR3 reads CASSLGTGNNEQFF. The CDR3 DNA reads TGCGCCAGCAGCTTGGGGACAGGGAACAATGAGCAGTTCTTC.

V gene TRBV4-2 combines with J gene TRBJ2-2; weak D call: TRBD2 (7 bases). Looked up from germline, CDR1 is LGHNA and CDR2 is YNFKEQ. With 0 bases removed from V and 3 bases from J, the gap between germline ends came to 11 bases. CDR3 length equals 16 residues. The chain's CDR3 is CASSQEGGRDTGELFF. For the CDR3, the DNA is TGTGCCAGCAGCCAAGAAGGGGGGAGGGACACCGGGGAGCTGTTTTTT.

The CDR3 here is CASRWTSVYNEQFF. The CDR3, as DNA: TGTGCCAGCAGGTGGACTAGCGTTTACAATGAGCAGTTCTTC. V is TRBV5-6 and J is TRBJ2-1; 9 nucleotides line up with TRBD2. The ends lost 5 bases at V and 4 bases at J; junction bases unmatched: 4. This CDR3 comprises 14 residues. The germline CDR1 and CDR2 sequences are SGHDT and YYEEEE.

This chain uses TRBV28 with TRBJ1-3; the match to TRBD1 covers 8 bases. The J segment lost 2 bases and the V segment lost 5 bases, leaving 2 bases of the junction unmatched. The CDR3 runs to 14 residues. The germline gives CDR1 MDHEN, CDR2 SYDVKM. The CDR3: CASSRQGPGNTIYF. As DNA, the CDR3 is TGTGCCAGCAGTAGACAGGGGCCTGGAAACACCATATATTTT.

The chain joins TRBV21-1 to TRBJ2-7; the D segment call TRBD1 is taken from the table without a DNA check. TRBV21-1 is annotated as a pseudogene. The CDR3 contains 14 residues. Here the CDR3 DNA reads TGTGCCAGCAGCAAAGTTACAGGAGCTTACGAGCAGTACGTC. Protein: CASSKVTGAYEQYV.

This chain joins TRBV30 and TRBJ1-2; D call uncertain. The CDR3 is 13 amino acids. In germline, CDR1 is GTSNPN, CDR2 SVGIG (reference sequence). Trimming took 7 bases from V and 0 from J, leaving 12 bases between them. The CDR3 DNA reads TGTGCCTCCAGAGGAGGAGCTAACTATGGCTACACCTTC. Translated: CASRGGANYGYTF.

This sequence joins TRBV10-2 and TRBJ1-2, with TRBD1 matching 11 bases. Germline V gives CDR1 WSHSY, CDR2 SAAADI. There are 15 residues in the CDR3. The V segment lost 4 bases and the J segment 8 bases; nucleotides outside the gene matches: 9. CDR3 sequence: CASSAWGQGELGYTF. CDR3 DNA sequence: TGCGCCAGCAGTGCCTGGGGACAGGGGGAATTAGGCTACACCTTC.